Below, one TCR beta chain is given with its context. The source of the sample is a study of blood T cell repertoires in COVID-19. About the study: Samples representing acute and convalescent COVID-19 were sourced from the United States, Italy and Spain. Nucleic acid was either cDNA or gDNA, and it came from T cells, B-cell-depleted T cells, or PBMCs.

Losses at the gene ends were 5 bases for V and 9 bases for J; bases not matched to a gene: 10. Germline V CDR1 and CDR2: PRHDT, FYEKMQ (reference sequence). The CDR3 is made up of 15 amino acids. Sequencing was performed with immunoSEQ multiplex PCR; in TCRdb, only in-frame clones are kept and a portion is missing. The sample holds approximately 85,000 clones, approximately 75% seen once. This chain uses TRBV13 with TRBJ1-6; 7 positions match TRBD1. Sequenced: peripheral blood. The receptor was derived from a human donor in a cohort sampled during active COVID-19. Here the CDR3 DNA reads TGTGCCAGCAGCAGGCGGACAGGAGGGATTTCACCCCTCCACTTT. It is translated as CASSRRTGGISPLHF. Supplemented by reference TRBV13 and TRBJ1-6, the full variable domain reads AAGVIQSPRHLIKEKRETATLKCYPIPRHDTVYWYQQGPGQDPQFLISFYEKMQSDKGSIPDRFSAQQFSDYHSELNMSSLELGDSALYFCASSRRTGGISPLHFGNGTRLTVT.